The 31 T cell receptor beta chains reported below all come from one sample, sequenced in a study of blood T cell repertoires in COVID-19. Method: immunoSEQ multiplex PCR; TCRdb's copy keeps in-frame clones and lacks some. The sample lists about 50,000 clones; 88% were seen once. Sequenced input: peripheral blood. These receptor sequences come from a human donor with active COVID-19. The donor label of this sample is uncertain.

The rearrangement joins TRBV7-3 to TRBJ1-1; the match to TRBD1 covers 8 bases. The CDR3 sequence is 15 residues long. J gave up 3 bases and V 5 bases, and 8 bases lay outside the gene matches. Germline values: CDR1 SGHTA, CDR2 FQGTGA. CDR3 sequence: CASSAQTGAYTEAFF. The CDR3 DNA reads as TGTGCCAGCAGCGCACAGACAGGGGCCTACACTGAAGCTTTCTTT. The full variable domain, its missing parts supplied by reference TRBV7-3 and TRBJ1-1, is GAGVSQTPSNKVTEKGKYVELRCDPISGHTALYWYRQSLGQGPEFLIYFQGTGAADDSGLPNDRFFAVRPEGSVSTLKIQRTERGDSAVYLCASSAQTGAYTEAFFGQGTRLTVV.

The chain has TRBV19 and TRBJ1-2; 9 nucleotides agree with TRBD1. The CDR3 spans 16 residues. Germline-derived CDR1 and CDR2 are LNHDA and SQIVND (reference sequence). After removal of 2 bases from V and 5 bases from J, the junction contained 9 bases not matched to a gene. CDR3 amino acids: CASSIFSGQGIYGYTF. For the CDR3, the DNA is TGTGCCAGTAGTATATTTTCGGGACAGGGCATATATGGCTACACCTTC.

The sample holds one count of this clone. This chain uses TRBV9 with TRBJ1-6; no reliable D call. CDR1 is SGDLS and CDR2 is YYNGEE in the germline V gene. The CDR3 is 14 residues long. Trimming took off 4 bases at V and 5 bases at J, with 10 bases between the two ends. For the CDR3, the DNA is TGTGCCAGCAGCCTAACGCGGGATAATTCACCCCTCCACTTT. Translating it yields CASSLTRDNSPLHF.

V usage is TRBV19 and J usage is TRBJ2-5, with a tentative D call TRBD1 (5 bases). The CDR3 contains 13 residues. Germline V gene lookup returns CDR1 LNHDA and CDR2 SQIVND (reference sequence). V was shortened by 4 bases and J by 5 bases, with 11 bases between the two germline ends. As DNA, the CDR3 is TGTGCCAGTAGTACCGACTCAGGGGAGACCCAGTACTTC. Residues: CASSTDSGETQYF.

CDR3 sequence (DNA): TGTGCCATCAGTTTACAGGTACCCGCATCTGGGGCCAACGTCCTGACTTTC. Encoded protein: CAISLQVPASGANVLTF. This rearrangement joins TRBV10-3 to TRBJ2-6, with a possible D match to TRBD1 (5 bases). The germline V gene encodes CDR1 ENHRY and CDR2 SYGVKD. The V and J ends lost 5 bases and 1 base respectively, with 15 bases between them. This CDR3 spans 17 amino acids.

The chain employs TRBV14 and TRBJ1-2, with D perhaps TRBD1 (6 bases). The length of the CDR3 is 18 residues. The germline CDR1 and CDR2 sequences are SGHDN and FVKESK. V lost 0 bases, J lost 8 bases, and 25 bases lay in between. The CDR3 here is CASSQDRGKGVNLRGYTF. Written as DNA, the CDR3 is TGTGCCAGCAGCCAAGATCGAGGGAAGGGGGTAAATCTACGAGGCTACACCTTC.

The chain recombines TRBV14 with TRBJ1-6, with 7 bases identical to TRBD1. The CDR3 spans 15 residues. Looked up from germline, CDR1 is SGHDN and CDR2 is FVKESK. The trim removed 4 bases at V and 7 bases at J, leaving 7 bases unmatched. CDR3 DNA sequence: TGTGCCAGCAGCCGCAAGGGACAGACCAATTCACCCCTCCACTTT. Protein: CASSRKGQTNSPLHF.

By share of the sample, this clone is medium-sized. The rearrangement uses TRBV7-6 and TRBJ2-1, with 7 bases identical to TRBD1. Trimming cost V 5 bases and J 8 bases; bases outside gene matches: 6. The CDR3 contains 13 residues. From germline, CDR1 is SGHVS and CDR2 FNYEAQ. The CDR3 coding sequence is TGTGCCAGCAGCCTCGGGACAGAATATGAGCAGTTCTTC. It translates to CASSLGTEYEQFF.

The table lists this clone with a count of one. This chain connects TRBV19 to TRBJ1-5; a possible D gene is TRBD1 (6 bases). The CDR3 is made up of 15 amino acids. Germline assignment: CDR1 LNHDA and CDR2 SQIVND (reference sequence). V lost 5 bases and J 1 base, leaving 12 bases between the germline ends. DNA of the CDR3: TGTGCCAGTAGTGGTCAGGGGACGAGCAATCAGCCCCAGCATTTT. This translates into CASSGQGTSNQPQHF. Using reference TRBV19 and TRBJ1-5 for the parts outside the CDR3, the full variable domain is DGGITQSPKYLFRKEGQNVTLSCEQNLNHDAMYWYRQDPGQGLRLIYYSQIVNDFQKGDIAEGYSVSREKKESFPLTVTSAQKNPTAFYLCASSGQGTSNQPQHFGDGTRLSIL.

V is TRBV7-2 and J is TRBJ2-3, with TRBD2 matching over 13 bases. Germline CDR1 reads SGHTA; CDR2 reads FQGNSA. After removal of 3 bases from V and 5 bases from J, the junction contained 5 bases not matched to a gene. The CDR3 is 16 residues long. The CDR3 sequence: CASSFTSGGAQDTQYF. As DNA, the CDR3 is TGTGCCAGCAGCTTTACTAGCGGGGGGGCTCAAGATACGCAGTATTTT.

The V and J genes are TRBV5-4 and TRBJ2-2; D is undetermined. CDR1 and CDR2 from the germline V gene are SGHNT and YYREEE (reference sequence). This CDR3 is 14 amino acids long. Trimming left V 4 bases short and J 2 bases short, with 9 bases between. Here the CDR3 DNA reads TGTGCCAGCAGCCGTATCTTTAACACCGGGGAGCTGTTTTTT. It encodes CASSRIFNTGELFF. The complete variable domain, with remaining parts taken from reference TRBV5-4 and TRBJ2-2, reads ETGVTQSPTHLIKTRGQQVTLRCSSQSGHNTVSWYQQALGQGPQFIFQYYREEENGRGNFPPRFSGLQFPNYSSELNVNALELDDSALYLCASSRIFNTGELFFGEGSRLTVL.

The CDR3 spells CASSSTGGSADTQYF. The CDR3 nucleotides read TGTGCCAGCAGCTCGACCGGGGGGAGCGCAGATACGCAGTATTTT. The chain joins TRBV7-9 to TRBJ2-3; 7 nucleotides agree with TRBD2. The CDR3 length is 15 residues. V trimming: 4 bases; J trimming: 4 bases; junction bases outside the gene matches: 8. Germline CDR1 and CDR2: SEHNR and FQNEAQ (reference sequence). The complete variable domain, with remaining parts taken from reference TRBV7-9 and TRBJ2-3, reads DTGVSQNPRHKITKRGQNVTFRCDPISEHNRLYWYRQTLGQGPEFLTYFQNEAQLEKSRLLSDRFSAERPKGSFSTLEIQRTEQGDSAMYLCASSSTGGSADTQYFGPGTRLTVL.

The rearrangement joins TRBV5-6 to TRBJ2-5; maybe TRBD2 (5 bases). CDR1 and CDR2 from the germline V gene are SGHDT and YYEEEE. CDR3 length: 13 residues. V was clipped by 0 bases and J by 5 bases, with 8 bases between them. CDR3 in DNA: TGTGCCAGCAGCTTGGGACCGGGGGAGACCCAGTACTTC. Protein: CASSLGPGETQYF.

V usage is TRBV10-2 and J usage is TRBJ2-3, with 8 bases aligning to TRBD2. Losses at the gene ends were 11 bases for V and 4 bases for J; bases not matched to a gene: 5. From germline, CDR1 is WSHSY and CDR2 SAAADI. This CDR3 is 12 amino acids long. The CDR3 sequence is CASGLVPDTQYF. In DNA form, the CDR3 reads TGCGCCTCGGGACTAGTGCCAGATACGCAGTATTTT.

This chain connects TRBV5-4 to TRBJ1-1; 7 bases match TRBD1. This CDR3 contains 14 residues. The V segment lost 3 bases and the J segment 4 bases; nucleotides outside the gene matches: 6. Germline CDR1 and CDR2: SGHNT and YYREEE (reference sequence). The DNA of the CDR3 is TGTGCCAGCAGCTCCGACAGGGTGGGCACTGAAGCTTTCTTT. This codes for CASSSDRVGTEAFF.

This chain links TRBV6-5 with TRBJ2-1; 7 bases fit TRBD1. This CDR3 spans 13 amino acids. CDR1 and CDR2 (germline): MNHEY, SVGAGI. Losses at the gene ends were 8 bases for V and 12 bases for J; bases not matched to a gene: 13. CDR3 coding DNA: TGTGCCAGCGGACAATCGGAGACAGGGATGCAGTTCTTC. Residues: CASGQSETGMQFF.

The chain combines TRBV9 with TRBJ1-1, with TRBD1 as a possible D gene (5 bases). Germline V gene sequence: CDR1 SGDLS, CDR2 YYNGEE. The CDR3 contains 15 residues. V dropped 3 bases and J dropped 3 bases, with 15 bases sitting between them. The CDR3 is CASSAKAGLDTEAFF. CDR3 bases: TGTGCCAGCAGCGCTAAGGCGGGGCTTGACACTGAAGCTTTCTTT.

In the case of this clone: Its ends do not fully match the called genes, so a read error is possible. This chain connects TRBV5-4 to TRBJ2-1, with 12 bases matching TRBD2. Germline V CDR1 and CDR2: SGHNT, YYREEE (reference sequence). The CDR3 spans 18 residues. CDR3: CASRLGLAGASPYNEQFF. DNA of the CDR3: TGTGCCAGCAGATTGGGACTAGCGGGTGCTAGTCCCTACAATGAGCAGTTCTTC.

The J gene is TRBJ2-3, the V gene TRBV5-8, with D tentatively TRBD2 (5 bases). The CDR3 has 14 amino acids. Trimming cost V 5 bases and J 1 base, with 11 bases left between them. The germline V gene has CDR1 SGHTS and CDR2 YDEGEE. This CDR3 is CASSSGSGTDTQYF. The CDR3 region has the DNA TGTGCCAGCAGTTCGGGGTCGGGCACAGATACGCAGTATTTT.

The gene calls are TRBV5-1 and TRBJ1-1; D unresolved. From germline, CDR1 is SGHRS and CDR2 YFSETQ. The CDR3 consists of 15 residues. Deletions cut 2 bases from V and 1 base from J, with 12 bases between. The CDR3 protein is CASSLQSQTNTEAFF. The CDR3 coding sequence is TGCGCCAGCAGCTTACAGTCCCAGACGAACACTGAAGCTTTCTTT.

CDR3 in DNA: TGCGCCAGCAGAACCGGGACTAGCGGAAATGAGCAGTTCTTC. It encodes CASRTGTSGNEQFF. The rearrangement links TRBV5-1 to TRBJ2-1; 11 nucleotides agree with TRBD2. Unmatched junction bases numbered 5, after V lost 5 bases and J lost 7 bases. Germline assignment: CDR1 SGHRS and CDR2 YFSETQ. The CDR3 has 14 residues. Together with reference TRBV5-1 and TRBJ2-1, the CDR3 gives the full variable domain: KAGVTQTPRYLIKTRGQQVTLSCSPISGHRSVSWYQQTPGQGLQFLFEYFSETQRNKGNFPGRFSGRQFSNSRSEMNVSTLELGDSALYLCASRTGTSGNEQFFGPGTRLTVL.

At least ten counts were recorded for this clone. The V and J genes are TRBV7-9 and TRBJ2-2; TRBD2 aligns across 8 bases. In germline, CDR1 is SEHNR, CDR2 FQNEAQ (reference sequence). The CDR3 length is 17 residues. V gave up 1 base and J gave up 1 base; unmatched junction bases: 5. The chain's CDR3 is CASSLGRLAQNTGELFF. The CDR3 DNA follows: TGTGCCAGCAGCTTAGGACGACTAGCGCAGAACACCGGGGAGCTGTTTTTT.

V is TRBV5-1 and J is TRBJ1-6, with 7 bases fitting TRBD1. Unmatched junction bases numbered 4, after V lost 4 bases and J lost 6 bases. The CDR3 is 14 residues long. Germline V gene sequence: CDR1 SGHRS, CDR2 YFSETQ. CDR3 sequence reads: CASSQGQPNSPLHF. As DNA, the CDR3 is TGCGCCAGCAGCCAGGGACAGCCTAATTCACCCCTCCACTTT.

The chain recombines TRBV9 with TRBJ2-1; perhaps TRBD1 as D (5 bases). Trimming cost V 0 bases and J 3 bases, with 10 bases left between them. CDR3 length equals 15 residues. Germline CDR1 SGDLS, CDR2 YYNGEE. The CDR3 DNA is TGTGCCAGCAGCGTAGATGGCGGACACTACAATGAGCAGTTCTTC. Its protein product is CASSVDGGHYNEQFF.

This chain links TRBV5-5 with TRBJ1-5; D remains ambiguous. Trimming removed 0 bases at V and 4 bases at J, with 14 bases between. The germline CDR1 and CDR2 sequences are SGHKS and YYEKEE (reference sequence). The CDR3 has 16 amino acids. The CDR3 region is CASSLETGLGNQPQHF. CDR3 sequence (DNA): TGTGCCAGCAGCTTGGAGACGGGGTTGGGGAATCAGCCCCAGCATTTT.

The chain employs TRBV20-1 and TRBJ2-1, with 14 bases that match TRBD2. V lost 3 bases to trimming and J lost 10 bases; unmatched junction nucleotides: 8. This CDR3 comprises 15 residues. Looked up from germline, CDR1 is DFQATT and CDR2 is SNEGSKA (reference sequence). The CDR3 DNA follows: TGCAGTGCTAGTATGGGACTAGCGGGAGTCCGGGAGCAGTTCTTC. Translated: CSASMGLAGVREQFF.

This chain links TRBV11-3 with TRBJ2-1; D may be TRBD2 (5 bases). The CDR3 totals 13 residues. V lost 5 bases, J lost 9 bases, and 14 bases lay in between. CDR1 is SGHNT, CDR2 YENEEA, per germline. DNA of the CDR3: TGTGCCAGCAGCGCAATTGGAACTAGTGAGCAGTTCTTC. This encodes CASSAIGTSEQFF.

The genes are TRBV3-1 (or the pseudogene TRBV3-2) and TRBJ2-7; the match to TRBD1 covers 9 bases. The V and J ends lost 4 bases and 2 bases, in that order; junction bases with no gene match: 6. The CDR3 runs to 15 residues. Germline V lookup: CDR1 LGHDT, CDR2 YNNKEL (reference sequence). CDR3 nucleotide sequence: TGTGCCAGCAGCCTCGGGACAGGGAGGGCCTACGAGCAGTACTTC. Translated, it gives CASSLGTGRAYEQYF.

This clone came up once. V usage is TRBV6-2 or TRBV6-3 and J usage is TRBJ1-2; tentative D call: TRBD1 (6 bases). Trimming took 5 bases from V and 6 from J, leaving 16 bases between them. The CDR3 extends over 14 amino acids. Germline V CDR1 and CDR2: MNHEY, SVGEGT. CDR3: CASSQSGRGHGYTF. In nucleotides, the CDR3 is TGTGCCAGCAGTCAATCAGGCAGGGGACATGGCTACACCTTC.

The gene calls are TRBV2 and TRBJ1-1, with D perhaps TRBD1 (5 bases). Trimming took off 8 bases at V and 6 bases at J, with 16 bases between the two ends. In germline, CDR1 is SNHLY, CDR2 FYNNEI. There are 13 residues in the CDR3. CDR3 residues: CASLVVGGAEAFF. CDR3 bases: TGTGCCAGCTTGGTGGTGGGGGGTGCTGAAGCTTTCTTT.

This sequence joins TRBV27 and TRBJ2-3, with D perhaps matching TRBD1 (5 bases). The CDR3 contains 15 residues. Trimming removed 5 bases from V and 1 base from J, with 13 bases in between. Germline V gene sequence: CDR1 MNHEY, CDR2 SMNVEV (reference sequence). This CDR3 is CASSGAGMGTDTQYF. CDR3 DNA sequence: TGTGCCAGCAGTGGGGCAGGAATGGGCACAGATACGCAGTATTTT.